What follows describes a single TCR beta chain. The data were produced by immunoSEQ multiplex PCR, yet TCRdb's version contains in-frame clones alone and is incomplete. Among hundreds of thousands of clones, roughly 89% were seen once, and the ten largest hold 4%. The source of the sample is a study of blood T cell repertoires in COVID-19. Study-level background: The cDNA or gDNA used as material had been derived from T cells, B-cell-depleted T cells, or PBMCs.

The junction had 7 bases not matched to a gene; V was cut back by 1 base and J by 7 bases. The CDR3 length is 16 residues. Germline values: CDR1 SSHAT, CDR2 FNYEAQ (reference sequence). This clonotype originated in a woman in her 30s with acute COVID-19. The gene calls are TRBV7-7 and TRBJ2-2; 9 bases map to TRBD2. Material for sequencing was PBMCs or T cells enriched from blood (not recorded which). The CDR3 bases are TGTGCCAGCAGCTTAGAAGGCGGGGGGGCCGTCGGGGAGCTGTTTTTT. It encodes CASSLEGGGAVGELFF.